Sequencing of this TCR beta chain was carried out in a study of blood T cells in healthy people across ages. A sample-barcoded 5' primer and a J-beta primer mix were used in a second PCR of roughly 6 to 11 cycles. A tag from a template-switch adaptor with 12 random nucleotides marked each cDNA molecule. Every sample returned 2.5 million or more CDR3-containing paired-end reads. TCRdb called the 5' RACE reads again in MiXCR, with one record for every CDR3 protein. The sample yields 1,800,000 or so distinct CDR3 sequences, approximately 40% seen once. The germline V gene has CDR1 SGDLS and CDR2 YYNGEE. CDR3 length: 16 residues. V trimming: 2 bases; J trimming: 3 bases; junction bases outside the gene matches: 9. Notes on this clonotype: Its antigen is still unknown.

Study findings and constraints: Expanded clonotype changes were possibly confounded by unknown donor CMV status. Higher diversity, along with more naive CD4+ cells, distinguished long-lived donors from aged donors.

The TCR originated in a human donor in good health. The chain is built from TRBV9 and TRBJ2-7, with 9 bases aligning to TRBD1. The sample consisted of blood. The CDR3 coding sequence is TGTGCCAGCAGCGTCCTTCCCGGACAGGGGCACTACGAGCAGTACGTC. Translated: CASSVLPGQGHYEQYV.